One sample yielded the 18 T cell receptor beta chains listed below, sequenced in a study of cytomegalovirus exposure and HLA in healthy donors. Profiling relied on immunoSEQ multiplex PCR, and the TCRdb table lists in-frame clones only, not all of them. The sample records a few hundred thousand clones, approximately 86% being singletons. The sample was PBMCs. These receptors came from a woman aged 18-30 years in good health and CMV-seronegative.

The chain carries TRBV6-5 and TRBJ2-1; D is uncertain. CDR1 and CDR2 from the germline V gene are MNHEY and SVGAGI. The ends were cut back, 0 bases at V and 4 bases at J, with 10 bases in the middle. This CDR3 is built from 15 residues. Written as DNA, the CDR3 is TGTGCCAGCAGTTACTCGCAGCGAGATTACAATGAGCAGTTCTTC. This gives the protein CASSYSQRDYNEQFF.

The chain combines TRBV11-2 with TRBJ2-1; possibly TRBD2 for D (6 bases). Trimming shortened V by 5 bases and J by 7 bases, and 18 bases separated the two germline ends. This CDR3 is built from 15 residues. In germline, CDR1 is SGHAT, CDR2 FQNNGV. CDR3 protein: CASSAPGVKRNEQFF. CDR3 DNA: TGTGCCAGCAGCGCACCGGGAGTGAAACGGAATGAGCAGTTCTTC.

A few counts support this clone. The V call is TRBV5-1, the J call TRBJ2-1; 8 bases are shared with TRBD1. The CDR3 spans 14 residues. V gave up 5 bases and J gave up 3 bases; unmatched junction bases: 4. Germline V gene sequence: CDR1 SGHRS, CDR2 YFSETQ. CDR3 coding DNA: TGCGCCAGCAGGACCGGGACAGGCTACAATGAGCAGTTCTTC. Its protein product is CASRTGTGYNEQFF.

The gene calls are TRBV27 and TRBJ1-5; TRBD1 matches 7 bases. CDR1 is MNHEY, CDR2 SMNVEV, per germline (reference sequence). The V and J ends lost 5 bases and 0 bases, in that order; junction bases with no gene match: 1. This CDR3 region has 14 residues. CDR3 coding DNA: TGTGCCAGCAGTAGACAGGGTAGCAATCAGCCCCAGCATTTT. It specifies CASSRQGSNQPQHF.

V gene TRBV5-1 combines with J gene TRBJ2-1, with 9 bases identical to TRBD1. CDR3 length equals 15 residues. V dropped 5 bases and J dropped 1; count of bases not matched to a gene: 4. The germline gives CDR1 SGHRS, CDR2 YFSETQ. The CDR3 spells CASRRGQGSYNEQFF. The CDR3 DNA sequence: TGCGCCAGCAGGCGTGGACAGGGGTCCTACAATGAGCAGTTCTTC. Combining the CDR3 with reference TRBV5-1 and TRBJ2-1 gives the whole variable domain KAGVTQTPRYLIKTRGQQVTLSCSPISGHRSVSWYQQTPGQGLQFLFEYFSETQRNKGNFPGRFSGRQFSNSRSEMNVSTLELGDSALYLCASRRGQGSYNEQFFGPGTRLTVL.

The chain links TRBV7-2 to TRBJ1-4; D unresolved. Germline loops: CDR1 SGHTA, CDR2 FQGNSA. With 4 bases removed from V and 5 bases from J, the gap between germline ends came to 11 bases. The CDR3 loop spans 14 amino acids. The CDR3: CASSYRSYNEKLFF. As DNA, the CDR3 is TGTGCCAGCAGCTACCGGTCTTACAATGAAAAACTGTTTTTT.

This chain uses TRBV6-5 with TRBJ1-1; TRBD1 is a possible D gene (5 bases). The CDR3 is 13 residues long. Germline CDR1 MNHEY, CDR2 SVGAGI. Trimming pared 8 bases from V and 4 bases from J, leaving 14 bases between. CDR3 sequence reads: CASAGGEVTEAFF. CDR3 bases: TGTGCCAGCGCGGGAGGGGAGGTCACTGAAGCTTTCTTT.

The genes are TRBV4-2 and TRBJ1-2, with D tentatively TRBD1 (5 bases). V was shortened by 0 bases and J by 0 bases, with 11 bases between the two germline ends. The CDR3 consists of 16 residues. Per the germline V gene, CDR1 is LGHNA and CDR2 is YNFKEQ. The CDR3 DNA is TGTGCCAGCAGCCAAGAGCGGGGGGTCGCTAACTATGGCTACACCTTC. As protein: CASSQERGVANYGYTF.

CDR3 nucleotide sequence: TGTGCCAGCAGTTTGACGGGGTCCGACGAGCAGTACTTC. Translation: CASSLTGSDEQYF. The chain is built from TRBV27 and TRBJ2-7; possibly TRBD2 for D (5 bases). Germline-derived CDR1 and CDR2 are MNHEY and SMNVEV (reference sequence). The CDR3 is 13 amino acids. V gave up 3 bases and J gave up 5 bases, with 11 bases separating them.

This rearrangement joins TRBV7-2 to TRBJ1-2, with D perhaps matching TRBD1 (5 bases). This CDR3 is built from 14 residues. Deletions cut 2 bases from V and 2 bases from J, with 9 bases between. Germline CDR1 reads SGHTA; CDR2 reads FQGNSA. CDR3 bases: TGTGCCAGCAGCTTAAGACAGAAAAACTATGGCTACACCTTC. As protein: CASSLRQKNYGYTF. The full variable domain, rest sourced from reference TRBV7-2 and TRBJ1-2, is GAGVSQSPSNKVTEKGKDVELRCDPISGHTALYWYRQSLGQGLEFLIYFQGNSAPDKSGLPSDRFSAERTGGSVSTLTIQRTQQEDSAVYLCASSLRQKNYGYTFGSGTRLTVV.

The CDR3 region has the DNA TGTGCCAGCAGTCGACAGGGAAGACCCGGGGAGCTGTTTTTT. Translated: CASSRQGRPGELFF. The gene calls are TRBV6-5 and TRBJ2-2, with TRBD1 matching 7 bases. The J segment lost 6 bases and the V segment lost 5 bases, leaving 6 bases of the junction unmatched. There are 14 residues in the CDR3. Germline CDR1 MNHEY, CDR2 SVGAGI.

The gene calls are TRBV11-1 and TRBJ2-7, with D possibly being TRBD1 (5 bases). Germline values: CDR1 SGHAT, CDR2 FQDESV (reference sequence). With 5 bases removed from V and 7 bases from J, the gap between germline ends came to 15 bases. The CDR3 is 13 residues long. CDR3 sequence (DNA): TGTGCCAGCAGCCGTGCAGGGAAGACGGAGCAGTACTTC. Residues: CASSRAGKTEQYF.

Only one count was recorded for this clone. The rearrangement links TRBV19 to TRBJ2-4; weak D call: TRBD1 (5 bases). Germline CDR1 LNHDA, CDR2 SQIVND (reference sequence). V lost 7 bases to trimming and J lost 8 bases, with 9 bases between them. This CDR3 spans 11 amino acids. CDR3 DNA: TGTGCCAGTAACCAGGGTTACATTCAGTACTTC. Translated: CASNQGYIQYF.

This rearrangement joins TRBV12-5 to TRBJ2-7; 7 bases match TRBD1. From germline, CDR1 is LGHNT and CDR2 FRNRAP. The junction had 10 bases not matched to a gene; V was cut back by 0 bases and J by 5 bases. The CDR3 extends over 16 amino acids. CDR3 sequence: CASGLVREGADDEQYF. The CDR3 DNA follows: TGTGCTAGTGGTTTGGTACGAGAGGGGGCTGACGACGAGCAGTACTTC.

V is TRBV30 and J is TRBJ2-3; 14 nucleotides agree with TRBD2. The CDR3 is made up of 16 amino acids. Germline V gene sequence: CDR1 GTSNPN, CDR2 SVGIG (reference sequence). The trim removed 0 bases at V and 6 bases at J, leaving 5 bases unmatched. The chain's CDR3 is CAWSVGLAGGGDTQYF. The CDR3 DNA is TGTGCCTGGAGTGTCGGACTAGCGGGAGGAGGGGATACGCAGTATTTT.

The J gene is TRBJ1-2, the V gene TRBV28; D gene uncertain. The CDR3 has 13 amino acids. The germline CDR1 and CDR2 sequences are MDHEN and SYDVKM. V lost 5 bases and J lost 2, with 9 bases in between. CDR3 region: CASSTVANYGYTF. Here the CDR3 DNA reads TGTGCCAGCAGTACGGTTGCGAACTATGGCTACACCTTC.

This sequence joins TRBV5-5 and TRBJ2-3; 10 bases fit TRBD2. The length of the CDR3 is 16 residues. Germline V gene lookup returns CDR1 SGHKS and CDR2 YYEKEE (reference sequence). V dropped 0 bases and J dropped 9; count of bases not matched to a gene: 10. CDR3: CASSLVLGLADGTQYF. In DNA, the CDR3 is TGTGCCAGCAGCTTGGTTCTCGGACTAGCGGATGGGACGCAGTATTTT.

The chain uses TRBV6-1 and TRBJ2-7, with TRBD1 matching over 11 bases. The junction had 7 bases not matched to a gene; V was cut back by 3 bases and J by 6 bases. CDR1 and CDR2 from the germline V gene are MNHNS and SASEGT. This CDR3 contains 15 residues. The CDR3 loop reads CASSDGQGATREQYF. CDR3 DNA sequence: TGTGCCAGCAGTGACGGACAGGGGGCAACTCGCGAGCAGTACTTC.